This TCR beta chain was sequenced during a study of TIL therapy for anti-PD-1-resistant metastatic lung cancer. V dropped 5 bases and J dropped 2; count of bases not matched to a gene: 7. Germline V lookup: CDR1 LGHDT, CDR2 YNNKEL (reference sequence). This CDR3 contains 16 residues. Sample time point: pre-treatment sample, taken before nivolumab and TIL therapy. Pleural nodules or supraclavicular lymph nodes made up most of the excised metastases sampled. Sequencing used immunoSEQ v3. Data came from immunoSEQ multiplex PCR; TCRdb stores just in-frame clones and leaves some out. The sample lists under 100,000 clones, 50% to 70% seen once, with 10% to 11% in the top ten.

The receptor was derived from a person aged 30 to 80 with non-small cell lung cancer. This chain joins TRBV3-1 (or the pseudogene TRBV3-2) and TRBJ1-3; the match to TRBD1 covers 9 bases. The source was tumor tissue, collected at baseline. The CDR3 DNA follows: TGTGCCAGCAGCAATGGGGGACAGGGTACTGGAAACACCATATATTTT. Translation: CASSNGGQGTGNTIYF.